This T cell receptor beta chain was sequenced during a study of T cell responses to AZD1222 COVID-19 vaccine (dated by TCRdb to the early 2020s). About the full investigation: TCR sequencing covered 230 or so trial participants: about 210 given two doses of AZD1222 and about 26 given two doses of MenACWY control vaccine. Trial participants were enrolled by age into 18-55, 56-69 and 70-plus year subgroups, with around 150, 28 and 57 TCR-sequenced participants respectively.

The CDR3 regions of human TCRbeta chains were analyzed by immunosequencing. Under the source paper's analysis protocol: Repertoire TCRs were checked for matches against a reference library of SARS-CoV-2-specific TCRs that had been generated using the MIRA antigen-specificity platform. Breadth was defined as the fraction of unique TCRs that were SARS-CoV-2-associated. Depth was defined as the fraction of total T cells that were SARS-CoV-2-associated. Using the MIRA data, each spike-specific TCR was mapped to the spike region that the TCR reacts to and placed in a CD4 or CD8 class. Log10-transformed breadth and depth values were compared by one-way ANOVA with Sidak's multiple comparisons tests. What TCRdb holds here is the immuneACCESS table cut down to in-frame rearrangements. Part of the clones is not present; checked against another copy, under half of the missing clones reflect an unresolved V gene, and the others are unexplained. V, J and clone size were drawn from that table, and D and trimming were deduced from the DNA. Here the sample has around 150,000 clones; 80% to 95% occur a single time. The ten largest account for roughly 6.2% of the sample.

Overall study outcomes, separate from this receptor: Epitopes outside the regions mutated in the B.1.351 and B.1.1.7 variants were reportedly recognized by nearly half of the unique spike-specific TCRs. The 56-69-year group was small, and its depth increase did not reach significance, likely because of low power. Participants were mostly white British, with more females than males. The authors suggested clonal diversity may have been underestimated. Only 5 to 7 AZD1222 recipients were SARS-CoV-2 seropositive at baseline, limiting conclusions about previously exposed vaccinees. Because no samples from the day 14 peak response were available, repertoires could be characterized only after the peak T cell response. Vaccine-associated CD4 TCRs spanned the whole spike protein, with dominant responses in regions 160-218 and 743-854. After two AZD1222 doses, spike-specific TCR breadth and depth were significantly higher than at day 0 and than in MenACWY recipients.

The time point label here, explained by the study, means: about 28 days (+/-7) after the second vaccine dose. AZD1222 recipients given second doses at about 4 weeks or at about 12 weeks were pooled, since spike-specific TCR depth and breadth were not found to differ between the two schedules. Vaccinee samples came from UK trials COV001 and COV002, including a single-blind randomized controlled phase 2/3 trial of AZD1222 (ChAdOx1 nCoV-19) in healthy adults. Trial participant PBMC samples were collected at day 0 and day 28 after the second dose for TCRbeta chain sequencing. For this clone: Its target antigen remains unknown. Per-nucleotide qualities are absent, and no much larger clonotype sits a single base away.

From its cysteine to its phenylalanine, the CDR3 spans 15 amino acids. Here the CDR3 DNA is all that survives: 45 bases in frame from base 1. The germline V gene yields SGDLS for CDR1 and YYNGEE for CDR2. V and J lose 0 bases and 2 bases, and a span of 8 bases separates them. The V gene is TRBV9 and the J gene is TRBJ2-2, with no confident D gene call. Material: peripheral blood, obtained 28 days after the second AZD1222 dose. This sequence originates from an adult who received the AZD1222 COVID-19 vaccine. The nucleotide sequence reads TGTGCCAGCAGCGTAGGCGGCTCAAACACCGGGGAGCTGTTTTTT. This yields the protein CASSVGGSNTGELFF.